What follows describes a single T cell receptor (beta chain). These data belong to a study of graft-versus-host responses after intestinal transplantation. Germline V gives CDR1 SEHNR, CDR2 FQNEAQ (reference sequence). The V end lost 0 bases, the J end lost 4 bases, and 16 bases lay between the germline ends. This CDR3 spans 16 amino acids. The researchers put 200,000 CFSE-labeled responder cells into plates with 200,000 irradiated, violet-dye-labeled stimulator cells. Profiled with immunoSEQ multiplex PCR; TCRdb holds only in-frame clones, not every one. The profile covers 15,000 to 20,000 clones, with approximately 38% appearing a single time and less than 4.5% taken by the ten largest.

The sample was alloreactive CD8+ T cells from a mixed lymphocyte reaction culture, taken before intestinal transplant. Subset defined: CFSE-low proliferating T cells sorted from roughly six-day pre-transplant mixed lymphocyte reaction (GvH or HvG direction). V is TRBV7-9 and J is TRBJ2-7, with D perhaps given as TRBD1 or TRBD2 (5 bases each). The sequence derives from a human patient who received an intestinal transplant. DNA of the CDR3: TGTGCCAGCAGCTTAGCGCTCGAGGGACCAGTTTACGAGCAGTACTTC. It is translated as CASSLALEGPVYEQYF.